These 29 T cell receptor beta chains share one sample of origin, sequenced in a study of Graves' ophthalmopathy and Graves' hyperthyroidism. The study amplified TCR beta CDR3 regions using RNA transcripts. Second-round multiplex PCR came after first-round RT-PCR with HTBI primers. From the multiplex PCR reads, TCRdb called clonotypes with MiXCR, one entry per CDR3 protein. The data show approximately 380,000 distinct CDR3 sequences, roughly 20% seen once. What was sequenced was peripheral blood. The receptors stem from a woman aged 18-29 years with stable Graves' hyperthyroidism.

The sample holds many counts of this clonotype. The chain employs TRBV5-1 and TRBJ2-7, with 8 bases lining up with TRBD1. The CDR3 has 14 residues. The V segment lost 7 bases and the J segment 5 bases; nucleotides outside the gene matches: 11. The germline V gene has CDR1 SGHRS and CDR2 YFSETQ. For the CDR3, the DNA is TGCGCCAGCGGTTCTGGACAGGGTATCCACGAGCAGTACTTC. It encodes CASGSGQGIHEQYF.

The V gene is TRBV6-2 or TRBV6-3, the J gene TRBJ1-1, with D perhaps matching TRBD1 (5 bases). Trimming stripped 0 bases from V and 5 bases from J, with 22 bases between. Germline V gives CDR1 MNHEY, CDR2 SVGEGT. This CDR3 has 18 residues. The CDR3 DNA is TGTGCCAGCAGTTACTCGATCGGGCAGGGAATGTCGTGGACTGAAGCTTTCTTT. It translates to CASSYSIGQGMSWTEAFF.

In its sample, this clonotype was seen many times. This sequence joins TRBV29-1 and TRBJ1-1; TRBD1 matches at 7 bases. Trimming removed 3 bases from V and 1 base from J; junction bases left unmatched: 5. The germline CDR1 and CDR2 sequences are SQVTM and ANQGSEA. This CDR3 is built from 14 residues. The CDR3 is CSVEVRGTNTEAFF. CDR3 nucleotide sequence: TGCAGCGTTGAGGTCAGGGGGACGAACACTGAAGCTTTCTTT.

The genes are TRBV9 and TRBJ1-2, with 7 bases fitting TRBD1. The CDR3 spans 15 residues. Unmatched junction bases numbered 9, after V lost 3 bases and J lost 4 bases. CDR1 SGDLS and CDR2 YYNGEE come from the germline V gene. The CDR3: CASSADWGQSYGYTF. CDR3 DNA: TGTGCCAGCAGCGCGGACTGGGGACAGTCCTATGGCTACACCTTC.

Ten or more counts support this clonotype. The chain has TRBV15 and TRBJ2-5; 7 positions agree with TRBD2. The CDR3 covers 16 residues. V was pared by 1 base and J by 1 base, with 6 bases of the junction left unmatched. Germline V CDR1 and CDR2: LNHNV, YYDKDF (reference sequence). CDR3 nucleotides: TGTGCCACCAGCAGAGTGCTACTAGCGCCCCAAGAGACCCAGTACTTC. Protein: CATSRVLLAPQETQYF.

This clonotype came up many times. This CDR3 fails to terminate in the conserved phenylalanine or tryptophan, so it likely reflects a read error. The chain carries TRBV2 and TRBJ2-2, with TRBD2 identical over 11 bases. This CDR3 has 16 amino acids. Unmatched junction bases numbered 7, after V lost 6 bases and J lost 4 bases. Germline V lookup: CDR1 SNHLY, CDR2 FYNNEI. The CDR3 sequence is CASRPTSGRATGELFS. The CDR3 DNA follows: TGTGCCAGCAGACCAACTAGCGGGAGAGCCACCGGGGAGCTGTTTTCT.

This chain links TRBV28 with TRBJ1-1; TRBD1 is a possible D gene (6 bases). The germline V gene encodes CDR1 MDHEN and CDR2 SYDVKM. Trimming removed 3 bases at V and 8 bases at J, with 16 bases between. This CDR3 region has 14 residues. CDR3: CASSLGVWDIEAFF. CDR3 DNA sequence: TGTGCCAGCAGTTTGGGTGTGTGGGACATCGAAGCTTTCTTT.

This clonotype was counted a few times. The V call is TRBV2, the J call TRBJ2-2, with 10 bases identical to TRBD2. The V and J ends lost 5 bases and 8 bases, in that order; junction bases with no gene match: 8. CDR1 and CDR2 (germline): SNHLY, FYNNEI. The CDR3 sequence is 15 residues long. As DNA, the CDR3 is TGTGCCAGCAGTTTTTCTAGCGGGAGATCGGGGGAGCTGTTTTTT. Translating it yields CASSFSSGRSGELFF. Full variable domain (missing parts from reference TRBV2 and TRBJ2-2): EPEVTQTPSHQVTQMGQEVILRCVPISNHLYFYWYRQILGQKVEFLVSFYNNEISEKSEIFDDQFSVERPDGSNFTLKIRSTKLEDSAMYFCASSFSSGRSGELFFGEGSRLTVL.

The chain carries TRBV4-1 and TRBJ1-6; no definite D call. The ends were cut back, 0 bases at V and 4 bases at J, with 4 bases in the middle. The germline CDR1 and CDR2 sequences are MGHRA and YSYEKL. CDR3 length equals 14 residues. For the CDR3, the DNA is TGCGCCAGCAGCCAAGAACGGTATAATTCACCCCTCCACTTT. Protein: CASSQERYNSPLHF.

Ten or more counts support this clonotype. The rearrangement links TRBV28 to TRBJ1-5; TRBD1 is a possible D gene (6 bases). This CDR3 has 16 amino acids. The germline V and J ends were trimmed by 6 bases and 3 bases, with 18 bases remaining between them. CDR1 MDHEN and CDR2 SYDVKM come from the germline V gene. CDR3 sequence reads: CASRKHRVGNNQPQHF. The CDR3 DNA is TGTGCCAGCAGAAAACACAGGGTAGGCAACAATCAGCCCCAGCATTTT.

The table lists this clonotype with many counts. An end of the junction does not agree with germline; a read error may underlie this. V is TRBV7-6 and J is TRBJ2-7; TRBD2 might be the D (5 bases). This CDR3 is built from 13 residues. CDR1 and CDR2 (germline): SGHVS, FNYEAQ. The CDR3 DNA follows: TGTGCCAGCAGCTTAGCACTAGGGTACGAGCGGTACTTC. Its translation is CASSLALGYERYF.

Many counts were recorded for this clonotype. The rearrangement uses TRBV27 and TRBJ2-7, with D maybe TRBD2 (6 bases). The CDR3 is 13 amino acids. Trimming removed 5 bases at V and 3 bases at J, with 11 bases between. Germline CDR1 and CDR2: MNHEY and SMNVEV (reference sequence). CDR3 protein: CASSLGLIYEQYF. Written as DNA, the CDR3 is TGTGCCAGCAGTCTGGGACTGATCTACGAGCAGTACTTC.

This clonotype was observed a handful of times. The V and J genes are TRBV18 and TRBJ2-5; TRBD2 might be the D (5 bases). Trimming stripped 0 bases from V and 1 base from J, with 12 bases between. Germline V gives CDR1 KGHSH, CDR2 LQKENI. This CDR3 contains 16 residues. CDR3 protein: CASSPPRGTGQETQYF. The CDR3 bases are TGTGCCAGCTCACCACCCCGGGGAACGGGCCAAGAGACCCAGTACTTC.

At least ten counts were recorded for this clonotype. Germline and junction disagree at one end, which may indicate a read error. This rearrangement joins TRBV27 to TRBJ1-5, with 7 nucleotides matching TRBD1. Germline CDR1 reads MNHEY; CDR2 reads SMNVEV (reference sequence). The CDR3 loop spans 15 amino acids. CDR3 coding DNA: TGTGCCAGCAGTAGAAATTGGGACAGCACTCAGCCCCAGCATTTT. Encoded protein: CASSRNWDSTQPQHF.

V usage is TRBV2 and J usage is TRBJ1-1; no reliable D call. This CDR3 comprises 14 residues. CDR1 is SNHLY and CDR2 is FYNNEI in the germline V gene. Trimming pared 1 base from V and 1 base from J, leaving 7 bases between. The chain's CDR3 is CASSEGHTNTEAFF. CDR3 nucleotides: TGTGCCAGCAGTGAAGGACATACGAACACTGAAGCTTTCTTT.

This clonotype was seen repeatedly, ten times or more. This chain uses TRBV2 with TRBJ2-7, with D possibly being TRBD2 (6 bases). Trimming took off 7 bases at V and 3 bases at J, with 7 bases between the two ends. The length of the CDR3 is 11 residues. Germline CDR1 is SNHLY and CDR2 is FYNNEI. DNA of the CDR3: TGTGCCAGCACGACTAGCTACGAGCAGTACTTC. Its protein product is CASTTSYEQYF.

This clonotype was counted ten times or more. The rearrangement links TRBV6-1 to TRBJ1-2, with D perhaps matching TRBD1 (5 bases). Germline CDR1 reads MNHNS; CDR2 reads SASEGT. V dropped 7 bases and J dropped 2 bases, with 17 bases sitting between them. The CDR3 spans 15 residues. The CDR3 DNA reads TGTGCCAGCAAACCTCCGACCTCAGGGAACTATGGCTACACCTTC. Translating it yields CASKPPTSGNYGYTF.

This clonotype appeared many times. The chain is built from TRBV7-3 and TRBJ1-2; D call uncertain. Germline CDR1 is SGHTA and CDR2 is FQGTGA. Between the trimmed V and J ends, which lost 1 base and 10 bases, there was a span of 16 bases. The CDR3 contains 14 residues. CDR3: CASSLSRGGPVYTF. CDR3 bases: TGTGCCAGCAGCTTAAGTCGAGGAGGCCCCGTCTACACCTTC.

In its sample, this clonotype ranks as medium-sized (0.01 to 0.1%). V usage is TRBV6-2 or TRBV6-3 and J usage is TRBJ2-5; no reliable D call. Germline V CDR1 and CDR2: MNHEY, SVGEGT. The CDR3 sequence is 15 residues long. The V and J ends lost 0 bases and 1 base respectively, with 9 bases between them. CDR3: CASSYSPDRQETQYF. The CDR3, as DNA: TGTGCCAGCAGTTACTCTCCGGACCGCCAAGAGACCCAGTACTTC.

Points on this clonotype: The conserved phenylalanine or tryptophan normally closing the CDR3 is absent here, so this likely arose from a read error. The CDR3 DNA reads as TGTGCCAGCAGCTCGGTCCGGGACAGGGGAACCGGGGAGCTGTTTGTT. Its translation: CASSSVRDRGTGELFV. This sequence joins TRBV7-8 and TRBJ2-2; TRBD1 matches 10 bases. This CDR3 comprises 16 residues. V lost 4 bases and J lost 5; bases outside the gene matches: 7. CDR1 is SGHVS and CDR2 is FQNEAQ in the germline V gene.

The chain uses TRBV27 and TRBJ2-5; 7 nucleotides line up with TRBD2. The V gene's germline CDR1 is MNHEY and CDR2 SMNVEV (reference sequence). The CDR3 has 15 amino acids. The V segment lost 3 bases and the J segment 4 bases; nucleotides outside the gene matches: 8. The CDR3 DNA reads TGTGCCAGCAGTTTTTCGGGAGGTTCGAGAGAGACCCAGTACTTC. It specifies CASSFSGGSRETQYF.

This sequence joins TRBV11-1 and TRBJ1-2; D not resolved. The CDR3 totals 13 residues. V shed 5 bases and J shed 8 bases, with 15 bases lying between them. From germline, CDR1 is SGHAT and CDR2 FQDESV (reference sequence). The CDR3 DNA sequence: TGTGCCAGCAGCCATAACGACATAAACGGCTACACCTTC. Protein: CASSHNDINGYTF.

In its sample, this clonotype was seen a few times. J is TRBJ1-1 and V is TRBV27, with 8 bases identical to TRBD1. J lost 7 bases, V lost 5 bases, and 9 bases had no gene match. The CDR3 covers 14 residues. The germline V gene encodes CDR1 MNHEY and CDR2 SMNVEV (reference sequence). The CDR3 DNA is TGTGCCAGCAGTCCGGCGGACAGGGTTATTGAAGCTTTCTTT. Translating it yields CASSPADRVIEAFF.

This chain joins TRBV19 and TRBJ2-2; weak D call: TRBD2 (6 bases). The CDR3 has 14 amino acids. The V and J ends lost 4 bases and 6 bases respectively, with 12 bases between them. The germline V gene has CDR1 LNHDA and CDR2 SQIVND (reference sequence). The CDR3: CASSTSGLSGELFF. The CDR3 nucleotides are TGTGCCAGTAGTACCTCGGGACTCTCCGGGGAGCTGTTTTTT. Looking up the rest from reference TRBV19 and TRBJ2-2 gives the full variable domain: DGGITQSPKYLFRKEGQNVTLSCEQNLNHDAMYWYRQDPGQGLRLIYYSQIVNDFQKGDIAEGYSVSREKKESFPLTVTSAQKNPTAFYLCASSTSGLSGELFFGEGSRLTVL.

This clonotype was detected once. DNA of the CDR3: TGTGCCACGAGGGTTGGTGAAGCTTTCTTT. As protein: CATRVGEAFF. The gene calls are TRBV28 and TRBJ1-1; D is uncertain. This CDR3 is 10 amino acids long. Germline V lookup: CDR1 MDHEN, CDR2 SYDVKM. Trimming removed 10 bases from V and 7 bases from J, with 10 bases in between.

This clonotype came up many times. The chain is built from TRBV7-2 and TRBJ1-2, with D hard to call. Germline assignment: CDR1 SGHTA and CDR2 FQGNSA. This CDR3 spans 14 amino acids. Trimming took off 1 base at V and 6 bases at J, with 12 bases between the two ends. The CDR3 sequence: CASSLGGREHGYTF. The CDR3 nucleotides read TGTGCCAGCAGCTTAGGTGGGAGGGAGCATGGCTACACCTTC.

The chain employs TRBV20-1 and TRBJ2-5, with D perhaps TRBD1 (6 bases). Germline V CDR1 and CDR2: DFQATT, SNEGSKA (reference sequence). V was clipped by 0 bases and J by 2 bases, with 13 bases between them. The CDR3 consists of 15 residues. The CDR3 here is CSARDLGRGQETQYF. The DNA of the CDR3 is TGCAGTGCTAGAGATCTCGGCAGGGGACAAGAGACCCAGTACTTC.

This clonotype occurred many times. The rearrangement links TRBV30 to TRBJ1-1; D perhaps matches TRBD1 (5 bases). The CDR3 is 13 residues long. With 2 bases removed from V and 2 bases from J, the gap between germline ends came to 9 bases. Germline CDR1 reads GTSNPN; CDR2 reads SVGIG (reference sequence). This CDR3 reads CAWSTGPNTEAFF. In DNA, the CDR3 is TGTGCCTGGAGTACGGGACCAAACACTGAAGCTTTCTTT.

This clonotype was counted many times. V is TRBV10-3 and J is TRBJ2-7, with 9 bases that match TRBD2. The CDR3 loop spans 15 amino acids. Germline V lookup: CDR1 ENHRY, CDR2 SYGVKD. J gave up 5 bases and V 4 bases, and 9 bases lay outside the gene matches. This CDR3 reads CAISGLAETLHEQYF. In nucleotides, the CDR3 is TGTGCCATCAGTGGACTAGCGGAGACCCTTCACGAGCAGTACTTC.